This T cell receptor beta chain appears in the sequencing data of a study of cytomegalovirus exposure and HLA in healthy donors. From germline, CDR1 is MNHEY and CDR2 SMNVEV (reference sequence). The CDR3 spans 13 residues. V was pared by 6 bases and J by 1 base, with 10 bases between. Primers included in the PCR were 60 Vbeta and 13 Jbeta primers. Clones were read by immunoSEQ multiplex PCR, and TCRdb kept only the in-frame ones, dropping some. This table holds under 150,000 clones, 60% to 85% found once. Sequencing input: PBMCs. The sequence came from a woman aged 40 to 55 in good health and CMV-seronegative. V and J are TRBV27 and TRBJ2-7; weak D call: TRBD1 (6 bases). In DNA, the CDR3 is TGTGCCAGCAGCCTACAGGGATCCTACGAGCAGTACTTC. Protein sequence: CASSLQGSYEQYF.